These 3 T cell receptor beta chains were all obtained from the same sample, sequenced in a study of T cells after yellow fever vaccination. MiXCR, run by TCRdb on the 5' RACE reads, gives a single entry per CDR3 protein. The table has some 250,000 distinct CDR3 sequences, 3.6% seen once. The sample consisted of PBMCs, taken 15 days after the yellow fever booster vaccination. Source of these receptors: a man aged 18 to 30 who received the YFV17D yellow fever vaccine.

This clonotype was detected ten times or more. The CDR3 region is CASSRGGGYGYTF. CDR3 bases: TGTGCCAGCAGCCGCGGAGGCGGCTATGGCTACACCTTC. The V and J genes are TRBV7-9 and TRBJ1-2; D ambiguous. Germline CDR1 and CDR2: SEHNR and FQNEAQ (reference sequence). This CDR3 is 13 amino acids long. The V end lost 5 bases, the J end lost 4 bases, and 11 bases lay between the germline ends. The whole variable domain, remainder taken from reference TRBV7-9 and TRBJ1-2, is DTGVSQNPRHKITKRGQNVTFRCDPISEHNRLYWYRQTLGQGPEFLTYFQNEAQLEKSRLLSDRFSAERPKGSFSTLEIQRTEQGDSAMYLCASSRGGGYGYTFGSGTRLTVV.

At least ten counts were recorded for this clonotype. The J gene is TRBJ2-3, the V gene TRBV15; unclear D gene. The CDR3 contains 13 residues. The ends were cut back, 3 bases at V and 4 bases at J, with 8 bases in the middle. Germline V CDR1 and CDR2: LNHNV, YYDKDF (reference sequence). As DNA, the CDR3 is TGTGCCACCAGCAGTCGTACTGCAGATACGCAGTATTTT. Its translation is CATSSRTADTQYF.

This clonotype was counted at least ten times. The V gene is TRBV5-4, the J gene TRBJ2-5, with TRBD2 identical over 11 bases. Germline CDR1 SGHNT, CDR2 YYREEE (reference sequence). Trimming cost V 2 bases and J 5 bases; bases outside gene matches: 5. The CDR3 has 15 residues. DNA for the CDR3: TGTGCCAGCAGCTTCGGGACTAGCGGATGGGAGACCCAGTACTTC. Translation: CASSFGTSGWETQYF.